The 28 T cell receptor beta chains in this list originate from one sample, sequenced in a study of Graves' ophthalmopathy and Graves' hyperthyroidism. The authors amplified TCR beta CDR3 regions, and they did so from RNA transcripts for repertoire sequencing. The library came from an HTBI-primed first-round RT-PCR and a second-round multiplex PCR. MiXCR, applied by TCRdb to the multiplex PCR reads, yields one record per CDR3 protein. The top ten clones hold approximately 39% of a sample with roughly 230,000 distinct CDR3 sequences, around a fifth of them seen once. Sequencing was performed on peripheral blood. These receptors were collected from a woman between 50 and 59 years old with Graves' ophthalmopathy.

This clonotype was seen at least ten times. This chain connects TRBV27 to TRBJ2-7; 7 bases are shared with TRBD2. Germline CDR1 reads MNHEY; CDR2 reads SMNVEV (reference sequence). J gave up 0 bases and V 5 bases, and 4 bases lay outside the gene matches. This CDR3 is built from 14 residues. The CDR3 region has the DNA TGTGCCAGCAGTCTTACTAGCGCCTCCTACGAGCAGTACTTC. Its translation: CASSLTSASYEQYF.

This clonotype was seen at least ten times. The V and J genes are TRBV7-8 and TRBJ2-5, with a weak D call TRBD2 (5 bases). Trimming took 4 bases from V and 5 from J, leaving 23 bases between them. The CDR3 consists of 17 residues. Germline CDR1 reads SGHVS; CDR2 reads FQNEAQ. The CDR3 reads CASSSRVGLIRGETQYF. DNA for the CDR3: TGTGCCAGCAGCTCCCGGGTAGGGTTAATCCGAGGGGAGACCCAGTACTTC.

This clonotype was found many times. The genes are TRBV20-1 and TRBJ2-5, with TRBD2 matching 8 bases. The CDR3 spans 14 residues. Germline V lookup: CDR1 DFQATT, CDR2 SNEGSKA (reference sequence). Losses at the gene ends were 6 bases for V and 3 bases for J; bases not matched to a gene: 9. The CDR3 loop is CSAGRGREKETQYF. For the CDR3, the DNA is TGCAGTGCCGGGAGGGGTCGGGAGAAAGAGACCCAGTACTTC.

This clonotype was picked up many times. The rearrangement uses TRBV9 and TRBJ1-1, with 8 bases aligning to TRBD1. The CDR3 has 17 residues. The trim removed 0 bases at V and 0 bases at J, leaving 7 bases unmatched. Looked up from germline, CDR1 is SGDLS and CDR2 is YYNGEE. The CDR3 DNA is TGTGCCAGCAGCGTAGTAGGCACAGGGGGACTGAACACTGAAGCTTTCTTT. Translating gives CASSVVGTGGLNTEAFF.

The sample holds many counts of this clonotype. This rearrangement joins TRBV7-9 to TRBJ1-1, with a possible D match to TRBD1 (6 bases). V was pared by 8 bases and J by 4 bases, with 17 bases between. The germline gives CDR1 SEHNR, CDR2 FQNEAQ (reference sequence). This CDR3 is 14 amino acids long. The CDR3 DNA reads TGTGCCAGCTTGACAGGCCGGAGGGGCACTGAAGCTTTCTTT. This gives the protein CASLTGRRGTEAFF.

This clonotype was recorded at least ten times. CDR3 loop: CASSRTADGVETQYF. CDR3 nucleotides: TGTGCCAGCAGTCGGACTGCCGACGGTGTAGAGACCCAGTACTTC. The chain carries TRBV6-4 and TRBJ2-5; a possible D gene is TRBD2 (5 bases). The CDR3 is 15 residues long. Germline CDR1 and CDR2: MRHNA and SNTAGT. V lost 5 bases, J lost 4 bases, and 17 bases lay in between.

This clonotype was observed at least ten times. The CDR3: CASSLSTTQMNTEAFF. The DNA for the CDR3 is TGTGCCAGCAGCTTGAGCACTACCCAAATGAACACTGAAGCTTTCTTT. The V and J genes are TRBV5-6 and TRBJ1-1; D call uncertain. V dropped 1 base and J dropped 0 bases, with 13 bases sitting between them. The CDR3 contains 16 residues. Germline-derived CDR1 and CDR2 are SGHDT and YYEEEE. The full variable domain, in which reference TRBV5-6 and TRBJ1-1 provide the parts outside the CDR3, is DAGVTQSPTHLIKTRGQQVTLRCSPKSGHDTVSWYQQALGQGPQFIFQYYEEEERQRGNFPDRFSGHQFPNYSSELNVNALLLGDSALYLCASSLSTTQMNTEAFFGQGTRLTVV.

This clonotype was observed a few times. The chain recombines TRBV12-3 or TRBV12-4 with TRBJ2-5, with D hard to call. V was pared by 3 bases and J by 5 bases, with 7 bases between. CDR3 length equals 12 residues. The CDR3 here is CASSLTLETQYF. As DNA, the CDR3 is TGTGCCAGCAGTTTGACCCTGGAGACCCAGTACTTC.

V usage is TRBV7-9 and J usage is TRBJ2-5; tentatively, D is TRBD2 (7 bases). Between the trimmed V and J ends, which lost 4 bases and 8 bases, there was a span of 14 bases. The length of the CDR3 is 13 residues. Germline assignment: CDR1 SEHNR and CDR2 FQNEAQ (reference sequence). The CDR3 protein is CASSSGGYLTQYF. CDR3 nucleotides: TGTGCCAGCAGCTCGGGGGGCTATCTTACCCAGTACTTC.

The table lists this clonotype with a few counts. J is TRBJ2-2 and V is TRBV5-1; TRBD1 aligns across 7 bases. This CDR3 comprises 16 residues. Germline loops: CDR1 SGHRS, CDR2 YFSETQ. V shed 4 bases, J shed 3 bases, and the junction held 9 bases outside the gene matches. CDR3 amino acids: CASSLSSTGDTGELFF. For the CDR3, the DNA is TGCGCCAGCAGCCTGAGCAGTACAGGGGACACCGGGGAGCTGTTTTTT.

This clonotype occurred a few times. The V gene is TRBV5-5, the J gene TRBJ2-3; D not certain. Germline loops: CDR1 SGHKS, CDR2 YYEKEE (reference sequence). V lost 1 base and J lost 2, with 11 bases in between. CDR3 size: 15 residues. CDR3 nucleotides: TGTGCCAGCAGCTTGTCTCCAGGCGCCACAGATACGCAGTATTTT. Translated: CASSLSPGATDTQYF.

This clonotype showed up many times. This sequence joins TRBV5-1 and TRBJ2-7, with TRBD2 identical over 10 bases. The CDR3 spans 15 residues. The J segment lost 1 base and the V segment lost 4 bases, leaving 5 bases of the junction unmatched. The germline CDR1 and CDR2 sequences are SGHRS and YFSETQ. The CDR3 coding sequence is TGCGCCAGCAGCGAAGGGACTAGCGCGTCCTACGAGCAGTACTTC. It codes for CASSEGTSASYEQYF.

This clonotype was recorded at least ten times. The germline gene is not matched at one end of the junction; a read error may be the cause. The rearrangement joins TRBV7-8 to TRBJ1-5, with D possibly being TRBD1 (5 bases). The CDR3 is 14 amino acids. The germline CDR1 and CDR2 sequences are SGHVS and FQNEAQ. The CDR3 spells CASRLGVGDQPQHF. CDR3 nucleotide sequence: TGTGCCAGCAGATTAGGGGTGGGTGATCAGCCCCAGCATTTT.

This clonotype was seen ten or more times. Here the CDR3 reads CASSTQTGYGYTF. The DNA of the CDR3 is TGTGCCAGTAGCACCCAGACAGGGTATGGCTACACCTTC. The chain uses TRBV19 and TRBJ1-2; TRBD1 matches at 7 bases. CDR1 is LNHDA, CDR2 SQIVND, per germline (reference sequence). The V segment lost 6 bases and the J segment 5 bases; nucleotides outside the gene matches: 6. The CDR3 has 13 amino acids.

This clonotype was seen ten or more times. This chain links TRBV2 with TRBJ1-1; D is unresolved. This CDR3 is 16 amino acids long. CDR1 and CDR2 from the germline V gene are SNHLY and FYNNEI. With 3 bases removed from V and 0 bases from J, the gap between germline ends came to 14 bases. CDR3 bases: TGTGCCAGCAGTGACTCAGCTTACCGAATGAACACTGAAGCTTTCTTT. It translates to CASSDSAYRMNTEAFF.

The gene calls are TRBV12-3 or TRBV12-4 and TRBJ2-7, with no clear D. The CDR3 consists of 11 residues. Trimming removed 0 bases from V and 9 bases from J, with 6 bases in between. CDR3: CASSLAGRQYF. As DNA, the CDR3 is TGTGCCAGCAGTTTAGCCGGCCGGCAGTACTTC.

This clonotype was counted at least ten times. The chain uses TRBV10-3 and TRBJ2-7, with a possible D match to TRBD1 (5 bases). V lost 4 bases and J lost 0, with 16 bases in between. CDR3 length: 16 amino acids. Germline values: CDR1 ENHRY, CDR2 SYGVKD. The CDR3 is CAISAQETASSYEQYF. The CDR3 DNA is TGTGCCATCAGTGCCCAAGAGACAGCGAGCTCCTACGAGCAGTACTTC.

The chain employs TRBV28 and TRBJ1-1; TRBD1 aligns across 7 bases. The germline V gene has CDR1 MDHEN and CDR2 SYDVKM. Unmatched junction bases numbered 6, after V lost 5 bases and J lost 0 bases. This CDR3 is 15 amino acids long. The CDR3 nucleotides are TGTGCCAGCAGTCCAGAGACAGGGTTGAACACTGAAGCTTTCTTT. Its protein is CASSPETGLNTEAFF. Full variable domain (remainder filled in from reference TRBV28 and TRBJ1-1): DVKVTQSSRYLVKRTGEKVFLECVQDMDHENMFWYRQDPGLGLRLIYFSYDVKMKEKGDIPEGYSVSREKKERFSLILESASTNQTSMYLCASSPETGLNTEAFFGQGTRLTVV.

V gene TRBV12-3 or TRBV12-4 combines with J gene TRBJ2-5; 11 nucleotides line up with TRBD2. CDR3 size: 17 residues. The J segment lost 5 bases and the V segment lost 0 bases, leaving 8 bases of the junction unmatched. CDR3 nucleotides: TGTGCCAGCAGTTTAGCTAGCGGGAGGGGGCCAAAGGAGACCCAGTACTTC. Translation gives CASSLASGRGPKETQYF.

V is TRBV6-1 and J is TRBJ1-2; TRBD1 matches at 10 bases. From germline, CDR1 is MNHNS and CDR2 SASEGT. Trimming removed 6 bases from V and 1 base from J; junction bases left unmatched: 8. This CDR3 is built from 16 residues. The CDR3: CASSDPWDRGNYGYTF. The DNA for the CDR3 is TGTGCCAGCAGCGATCCGTGGGACAGGGGTAACTATGGCTACACCTTC.

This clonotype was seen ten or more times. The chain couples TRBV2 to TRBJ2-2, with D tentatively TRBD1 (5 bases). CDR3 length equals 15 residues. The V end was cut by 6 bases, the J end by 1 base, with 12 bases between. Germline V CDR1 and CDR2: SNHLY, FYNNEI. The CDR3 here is CASRTTTVNTGELFF. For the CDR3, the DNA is TGTGCCAGCAGAACCACGACAGTGAACACCGGGGAGCTGTTTTTT. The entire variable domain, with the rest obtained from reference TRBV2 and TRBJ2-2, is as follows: EPEVTQTPSHQVTQMGQEVILRCVPISNHLYFYWYRQILGQKVEFLVSFYNNEISEKSEIFDDQFSVERPDGSNFTLKIRSTKLEDSAMYFCASRTTTVNTGELFFGEGSRLTVL.

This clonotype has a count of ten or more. The CDR3 DNA sequence: TGTGCCAGCAGGGCTGCCGGGGCCCAGTACTTC. It codes for CASRAAGAQYF. The V and J genes are TRBV7-9 and TRBJ2-5, with D perhaps matching TRBD2 (5 bases). The V gene's germline CDR1 is SEHNR and CDR2 FQNEAQ (reference sequence). The CDR3 spans 11 residues. V shed 6 bases and J shed 9 bases, with 11 bases lying between them.

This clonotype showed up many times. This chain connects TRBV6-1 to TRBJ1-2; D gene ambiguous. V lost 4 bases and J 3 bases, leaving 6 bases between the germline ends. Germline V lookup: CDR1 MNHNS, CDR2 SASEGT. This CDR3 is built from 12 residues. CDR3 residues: CASSADYYGYTF. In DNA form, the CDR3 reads TGTGCCAGCAGTGCAGACTACTATGGCTACACCTTC.

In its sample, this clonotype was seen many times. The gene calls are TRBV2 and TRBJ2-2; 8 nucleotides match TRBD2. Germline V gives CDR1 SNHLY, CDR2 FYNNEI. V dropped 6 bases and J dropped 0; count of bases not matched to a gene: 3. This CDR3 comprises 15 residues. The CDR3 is CASRRAGANTGELFF. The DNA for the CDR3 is TGTGCCAGCAGGCGAGCGGGAGCGAACACCGGGGAGCTGTTTTTT.

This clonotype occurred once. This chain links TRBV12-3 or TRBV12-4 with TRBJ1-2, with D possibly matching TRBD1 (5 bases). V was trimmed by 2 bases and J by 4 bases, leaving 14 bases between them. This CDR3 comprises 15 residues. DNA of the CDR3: TGTGCCAGCAGTTTAAGGTCACAGAGGGGCTATGGCTACACCTTC. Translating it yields CASSLRSQRGYGYTF.

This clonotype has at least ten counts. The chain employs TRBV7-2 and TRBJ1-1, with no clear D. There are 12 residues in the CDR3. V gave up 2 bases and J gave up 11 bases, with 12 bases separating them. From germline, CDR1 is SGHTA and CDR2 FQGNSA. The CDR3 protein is CASSLSLYAAFF. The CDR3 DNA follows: TGTGCCAGCAGCTTATCGTTGTATGCGGCTTTCTTT.

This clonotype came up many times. CDR3 nucleotides: TGTGCCAGCAGAGGGGACAGCTATGGCTACACCTTC. Protein product: CASRGDSYGYTF. The gene calls are TRBV2 and TRBJ1-2; the match to TRBD1 covers 7 bases. V dropped 6 bases and J dropped 4; count of bases not matched to a gene: 2. Looked up from germline, CDR1 is SNHLY and CDR2 is FYNNEI. The CDR3 is 12 residues long.

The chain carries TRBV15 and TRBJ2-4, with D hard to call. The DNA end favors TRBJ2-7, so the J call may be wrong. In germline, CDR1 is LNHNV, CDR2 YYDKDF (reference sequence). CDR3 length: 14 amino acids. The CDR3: CATSRVRHSYEQYF. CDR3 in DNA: TGTGCCACCAGCAGAGTCAGGCACTCCTACGAGCAGTACTTC.